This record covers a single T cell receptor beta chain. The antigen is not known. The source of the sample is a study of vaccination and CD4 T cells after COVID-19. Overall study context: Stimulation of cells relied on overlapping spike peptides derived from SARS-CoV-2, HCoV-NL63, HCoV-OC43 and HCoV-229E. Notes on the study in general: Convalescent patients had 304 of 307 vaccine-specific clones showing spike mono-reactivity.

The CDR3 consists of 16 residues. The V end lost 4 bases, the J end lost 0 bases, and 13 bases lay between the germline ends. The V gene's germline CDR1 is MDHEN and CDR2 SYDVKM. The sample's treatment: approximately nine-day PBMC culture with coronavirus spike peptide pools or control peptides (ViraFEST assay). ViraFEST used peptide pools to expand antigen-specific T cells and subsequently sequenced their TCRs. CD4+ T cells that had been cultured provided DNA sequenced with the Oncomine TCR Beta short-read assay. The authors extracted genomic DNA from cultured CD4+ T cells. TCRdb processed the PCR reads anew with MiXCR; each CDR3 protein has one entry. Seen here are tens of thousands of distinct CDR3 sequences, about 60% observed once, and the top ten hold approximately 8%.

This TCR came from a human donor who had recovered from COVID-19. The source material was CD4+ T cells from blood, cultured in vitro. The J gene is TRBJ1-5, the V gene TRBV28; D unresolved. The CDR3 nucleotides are TGTGCCAGCAGTTACCCCTCGGGGTATAGCAATCAGCCCCAGCATTTT. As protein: CASSYPSGYSNQPQHF.